One and the same sample provided the 11 T cell receptor beta chains below, sequenced in a study of PD-L1 blockade in urothelial cancer. The table came from immunoSEQ multiplex PCR; TCRdb's copy has only in-frame clones and leaves some out. The top ten clones hold around 4.5% of a sample with approximately 58,000 clones, almost 85% of them seen once. Sequenced material: PBMCs, taken around atezolizumab (anti-PD-L1) treatment. The receptors here all came from a man between 65 and 79 years old with urothelial cancer.

The chain employs TRBV6-4 and TRBJ2-2, with D perhaps TRBD1 (5 bases). This CDR3 has 14 amino acids. CDR1 MRHNA and CDR2 SNTAGT come from the germline V gene. V was pared by 4 bases and J by 5 bases, with 11 bases between. The CDR3 spells CASSGKGWTGELFF. In DNA, the CDR3 is TGTGCCAGCAGTGGGAAGGGGTGGACCGGGGAGCTGTTTTTT.

This rearrangement joins TRBV5-5 to TRBJ2-1, with TRBD2 matching 10 bases. The CDR3 has 15 amino acids. Germline lookup yields CDR1 SGHKS and CDR2 YYEKEE (reference sequence). Losses at the gene ends were 5 bases for V and 4 bases for J; bases not matched to a gene: 6. CDR3 in DNA: TGTGCCAGCAGAAGACTAGCGGGCGGTTACAATGAGCAGTTCTTC. It yields the protein CASRRLAGGYNEQFF.

This chain connects TRBV19 to TRBJ2-7; TRBD1 aligns across 9 bases. Germline trimming cut 5 bases from V and 4 bases from J; bases unmatched to any gene: 6. Germline loops: CDR1 LNHDA, CDR2 SQIVND (reference sequence). The CDR3 contains 14 residues. CDR3 coding DNA: TGTGCCAGTAGTCCCGGGACAGGGACTTACGAGCAGTACTTC. Its protein is CASSPGTGTYEQYF.

This chain connects TRBV5-1 to TRBJ2-5, with 7 bases matching TRBD1. Unmatched junction bases numbered 11, after V lost 5 bases and J lost 4 bases. This CDR3 has 15 amino acids. CDR1 is SGHRS, CDR2 YFSETQ, per germline. In DNA, the CDR3 is TGCGCCAGCAGTGACTCTACAGGGGTTGGAGAGACCCAGTACTTC. Its translation: CASSDSTGVGETQYF.

The chain combines TRBV27 with TRBJ2-1; 16 bases align to TRBD2. In germline, CDR1 is MNHEY, CDR2 SMNVEV (reference sequence). The CDR3 runs 17 residues. V lost 3 bases, J lost 7 bases, and 6 bases stayed unmatched. The CDR3 nucleotides read TGTGCCAGCAGTTTGGGGGGACTAGCGGGAGGGAGTAATGAGCAGTTCTTC. Translated: CASSLGGLAGGSNEQFF.

This rearrangement joins TRBV5-6 to TRBJ2-1; possibly TRBD1 for D (5 bases). This CDR3 comprises 13 residues. Germline assignment: CDR1 SGHDT and CDR2 YYEEEE. V dropped 4 bases and J dropped 4 bases, with 9 bases sitting between them. In nucleotides, the CDR3 is TGTGCCAGCAGCCCCGACAGTTACAATGAGCAGTTCTTC. This sequence encodes CASSPDSYNEQFF.

The chain employs TRBV30 and TRBJ2-7; the match to TRBD2 covers 9 bases. The CDR3 is 14 residues long. The germline V gene encodes CDR1 GTSNPN and CDR2 SVGIG (reference sequence). After removal of 4 bases from V and 3 bases from J, the junction contained 7 bases not matched to a gene. Here the CDR3 reads CAWTPERGVYEQYF. In DNA form, the CDR3 reads TGTGCCTGGACCCCTGAGCGGGGGGTCTACGAGCAGTACTTC.

The sample holds a few counts of this clone. The chain uses TRBV10-3 and TRBJ1-2; no clear D gene. The V end was cut by 4 bases, the J end by 4 bases, with 10 bases between. The CDR3 is 13 residues long. The germline V gene has CDR1 ENHRY and CDR2 SYGVKD. In nucleotides, the CDR3 is TGTGCCATCAGTGGTGAGGGCTCCTATGGCTACACCTTC. Its protein is CAISGEGSYGYTF.

The chain uses TRBV30 and TRBJ2-2, with D uncertain. Trimming left V 6 bases short and J 0 bases short, with 14 bases between. In germline, CDR1 is GTSNPN, CDR2 SVGIG (reference sequence). This CDR3 is 15 amino acids long. CDR3: CACLPGGTNTGELFF. CDR3 DNA sequence: TGTGCCTGCTTACCCGGCGGTACGAACACCGGGGAGCTGTTTTTT.

In its sample, this clone was seen once. V gene TRBV5-4 combines with J gene TRBJ2-3; 9 bases line up with TRBD1. This CDR3 has 15 residues. The V gene's germline CDR1 is SGHNT and CDR2 YYREEE (reference sequence). After removal of 0 bases from V and 4 bases from J, the junction contained 3 bases not matched to a gene. CDR3 in amino acids: CASSLGTGASDTQYF. The DNA of the CDR3 is TGTGCCAGCAGCTTGGGGACAGGGGCCTCAGATACGCAGTATTTT.

This clone was seen more than once but under ten times. The chain links TRBV4-1 to TRBJ1-1; 7 bases agree with TRBD1. Per the germline V gene, CDR1 is MGHRA and CDR2 is YSYEKL. With 1 base clipped from V and 1 base from J, the junction kept 0 bases outside the gene matches. CDR3 length equals 14 residues. CDR3 sequence reads: CASSQGQGNTEAFF. The CDR3 bases are TGCGCCAGCAGCCAAGGACAGGGGAACACTGAAGCTTTCTTT.